Shown below are 32 T cell receptor beta chains from a single sample sequenced in a study of shared clonotypes between healthy human individuals. Data came from immunoSEQ multiplex PCR; TCRdb stores just in-frame clones and leaves some out. The sample lists about 2.3 million clones, 93% occurring once. The sequenced sample consisted of naive CD4+ T cells from PBMCs. Indicated subset: CD45RA+ positively selected. The receptors derive from a man aged 18 to 30 in good health. Some clones in this sample may be carry-over from other donors' samples.

The chain couples TRBV28 to TRBJ2-3, with D perhaps TRBD1 or TRBD2 (6 bases each). The V gene's germline CDR1 is MDHEN and CDR2 SYDVKM. The V end lost 5 bases, the J end lost 0 bases, and 12 bases lay between the germline ends. The CDR3 has 15 amino acids. The CDR3 is CASSHRDLSTDTQYF. The CDR3 bases are TGTGCCAGCAGTCACAGGGACTTAAGCACAGATACGCAGTATTTT.

Here the CDR3 DNA reads TGTGCCAGTAGTAGGGACAGATTCTCCTACGAGCAGTACTTC. Translation: CASSRDRFSYEQYF. The chain employs TRBV19 and TRBJ2-7; 7 bases map to TRBD1. CDR1 and CDR2 from the germline V gene are LNHDA and SQIVND (reference sequence). V was pared by 4 bases and J by 0 bases, with 3 bases of the junction left unmatched. This CDR3 has 14 amino acids.

In this sample, this clone turned up a few times. The rearrangement links TRBV15 to TRBJ1-1; no definite D call. Trimming removed 0 bases from V and 11 bases from J, with 13 bases in between. From germline, CDR1 is LNHNV and CDR2 YYDKDF (reference sequence). This CDR3 region has 13 residues. For the CDR3, the DNA is TGTGCCACCAGCAGAGACCGGAACCCGAGGGCTTTCTTT. This gives the protein CATSRDRNPRAFF.

This clone has only one observation. The chain recombines TRBV30 with TRBJ2-1; D not resolved. This CDR3 comprises 14 residues. V was trimmed by 5 bases and J by 4 bases, leaving 15 bases between them. Germline CDR1 GTSNPN, CDR2 SVGIG (reference sequence). DNA for the CDR3: TGTGCCTGGTCTCGTAGTGTGTCGTACAATGAGCAGTTCTTC. This sequence encodes CAWSRSVSYNEQFF. The whole variable domain, remainder taken from reference TRBV30 and TRBJ2-1, is SQTIHQWPATLVQPVGSPLSLECTVEGTSNPNLYWYRQAAGRGLQLLFYSVGIGQISSEVPQNLSASRPQDRQFILSSKKLLLSDSGFYLCAWSRSVSYNEQFFGPGTRLTVL.

J is TRBJ2-2 and V is TRBV10-1, with TRBD1 matching 9 bases. Germline V gene lookup returns CDR1 WNHNN and CDR2 SYGVQD (reference sequence). V lost 4 bases to trimming and J lost 5 bases; unmatched junction nucleotides: 11. The CDR3 extends over 17 amino acids. In nucleotides, the CDR3 is TGCGCCAGCAGTGGAAACCGGGACAGGGTGCGAACCGGGGAGCTGTTTTTT. This encodes CASSGNRDRVRTGELFF.

The CDR3 nucleotides read TGTGCCAGCAGTTACTCGACAGGGGGTGTCGCAGATACGCAGTATTTT. Encoded protein: CASSYSTGGVADTQYF. V gene TRBV6-6 combines with J gene TRBJ2-3; 9 bases line up with TRBD1. Germline CDR1 is MNHNY and CDR2 is SVGAGI (reference sequence). V was pared by 0 bases and J by 4 bases, with 5 bases of the junction left unmatched. The CDR3 length is 16 residues.

The rearrangement links TRBV5-1 to TRBJ2-7; 9 bases fit TRBD1. Germline trimming cut 0 bases from V and 0 bases from J; bases unmatched to any gene: 4. The germline V gene has CDR1 SGHRS and CDR2 YFSETQ. The CDR3 has 16 amino acids. The CDR3 coding sequence is TGCGCCAGCAGCTTGGAGGGGACAGGGAACTCCTACGAGCAGTACTTC. Translating it yields CASSLEGTGNSYEQYF.

The chain is built from TRBV29-1 and TRBJ1-1, with 11 bases that match TRBD1. Looked up from germline, CDR1 is SQVTM and CDR2 is ANQGSEA. CDR3 length: 16 residues. The J segment lost 5 bases and the V segment lost 1 base, leaving 9 bases of the junction unmatched. CDR3 region: CSVEAGQGAKRTEAFF. The CDR3 nucleotides read TGCAGCGTTGAAGCCGGACAGGGGGCGAAAAGGACTGAAGCTTTCTTT.

V and J are TRBV28 and TRBJ2-7; 8 bases are shared with TRBD2. Germline CDR1 MDHEN, CDR2 SYDVKM. The length of the CDR3 is 13 residues. Here the CDR3 DNA reads TGTGCTTCCCGAACTAGCGGAAACTACGAGCAGTACTTC. Residues: CASRTSGNYEQYF.

About this clone: Additional DNA sequences in this sample encode the identical CDR3. The chain employs TRBV9 and TRBJ1-3; 8 bases are a match to TRBD1. V shed 4 bases and J 2 bases; nucleotides not matched to a gene: 2. The CDR3 runs 14 residues. Germline CDR1 and CDR2: SGDLS and YYNGEE. CDR3 amino acids: CASSPTGAGNTIYF. The CDR3 DNA is TGTGCCAGCAGCCCGACAGGGGCTGGAAACACCATATATTTT.

Concerning this clone: Other DNA sequences within the sample encode an identical CDR3. This sequence joins TRBV5-6 and TRBJ2-3; D might be TRBD2 (6 bases). V dropped 2 bases and J dropped 0 bases, with 7 bases sitting between them. Germline V lookup: CDR1 SGHDT, CDR2 YYEEEE. The CDR3 consists of 14 residues. The DNA for the CDR3 is TGTGCCAGCAGCTTTAGCGGTAGCACAGATACGCAGTATTTT. It is translated as CASSFSGSTDTQYF.

The chain carries TRBV19 and TRBJ1-1; weak D call: TRBD1 (5 bases). This CDR3 has 12 residues. Per the germline V gene, CDR1 is LNHDA and CDR2 is SQIVND (reference sequence). V was trimmed by 7 bases and J by 4 bases, leaving 10 bases between them. The CDR3 here is CASTGYITEAFF. In DNA form, the CDR3 reads TGTGCCAGTACAGGGTACATCACTGAAGCTTTCTTT.

This chain uses TRBV10-3 with TRBJ1-3; TRBD1 might be the D (6 bases). The V gene lost 5 bases and the J gene lost 3 bases, with 14 bases spanning the gap. The V gene's germline CDR1 is ENHRY and CDR2 SYGVKD. This CDR3 is built from 15 residues. This chain's CDR3 is CAISKQGSDGNTIYF. DNA of the CDR3: TGTGCCATCAGTAAACAGGGCTCAGATGGAAACACCATATATTTT.

The chain couples TRBV11-2 to TRBJ2-7; maybe TRBD1 (5 bases). Trimming left V 0 bases short and J 4 bases short, with 16 bases between. CDR3 size: 16 residues. Germline V gene sequence: CDR1 SGHAT, CDR2 FQNNGV. DNA of the CDR3: TGTGCCAGCAGCTTAGACTCCCGTGACAGAGTATACGAGCAGTACTTC. This translates into CASSLDSRDRVYEQYF.

The CDR3 here is CACTLAGELFF. The CDR3 bases are TGTGCCTGCACCCTAGCCGGGGAGCTGTTTTTT. This chain joins TRBV30 and TRBJ2-2; D is unresolved. The V end was cut by 6 bases, the J end by 6 bases, with 8 bases between. There are 11 residues in the CDR3. Germline CDR1 reads GTSNPN; CDR2 reads SVGIG (reference sequence).

With regard to this clone: Just one base apart from a much larger clone, this may be a read error. The identical CDR3 is also encoded by other nucleotide sequences in the sample. The chain has TRBV11-3 and TRBJ1-1; TRBD1 might be the D (5 bases). The CDR3 spans 13 residues. Trimming cost V 3 bases and J 0 bases, with 5 bases left between them. Germline CDR1 reads SGHNT; CDR2 reads YENEEA. CDR3 nucleotides: TGTGCCAGCAGCTTGGGGGTGAACACTGAAGCTTTCTTT. Its translation: CASSLGVNTEAFF.

The chain is built from TRBV28 and TRBJ2-2; D is uncertain. V lost 3 bases, J lost 7 bases, and 9 bases lay in between. The CDR3 contains 13 residues. CDR1 is MDHEN and CDR2 is SYDVKM in the germline V gene. This CDR3 reads CASSFPPVGELFF. The CDR3 coding sequence is TGTGCCAGCAGTTTCCCCCCCGTCGGGGAGCTGTTTTTT.

The chain has TRBV27 and TRBJ2-7, with a possible D match to TRBD2 (8 bases). V was cut by 5 bases and J by 3 bases, with 17 bases left in between. Germline V gene sequence: CDR1 MNHEY, CDR2 SMNVEV (reference sequence). The CDR3 loop spans 15 amino acids. The CDR3 nucleotides are TGTGCCAGCAGTGACAGGGCGGGAGGACACTACGAGCAGTACTTC. Protein: CASSDRAGGHYEQYF.

V is TRBV29-1 and J is TRBJ2-2, with 8 positions matching TRBD1. The CDR3 is 14 amino acids. CDR1 SQVTM and CDR2 ANQGSEA come from the germline V gene. The V gene end was trimmed by 8 bases and the J gene end by 0 bases; junction bases not matched to a gene: 5. The CDR3 reads CSTRTGSNTGELFF. CDR3 DNA sequence: TGCAGCACTCGGACAGGGTCGAACACCGGGGAGCTGTTTTTT.

CDR3 DNA sequence: TGTGCCAGCAGTGACACTAGCGCGATCGAGCAGTACTTC. Its protein is CASSDTSAIEQYF. The chain combines TRBV2 with TRBJ2-7; TRBD2 matches at 7 bases. CDR1 is SNHLY, CDR2 FYNNEI, per germline. The V and J ends lost 3 bases and 6 bases, in that order; junction bases with no gene match: 5. CDR3 length: 13 residues.

This chain uses TRBV4-2 with TRBJ2-1; 8 nucleotides match TRBD2. CDR1 and CDR2 (germline): LGHNA, YNFKEQ. J lost 2 bases, V lost 2 bases, and 5 bases had no gene match. The CDR3 runs to 16 residues. CDR3 nucleotide sequence: TGTGCCAGCAGCCAACAAACTAGCGGAGCCTACAATGAGCAGTTCTTC. This codes for CASSQQTSGAYNEQFF.

The chain employs TRBV9 and TRBJ2-5; D unresolved. Per germline, CDR1 SGDLS and CDR2 YYNGEE. The ends were cut back, 0 bases at V and 3 bases at J, with 12 bases in the middle. The CDR3 sequence is 15 residues long. CDR3 DNA sequence: TGTGCCAGCAGCGTAGGTGCTGAAAAAAAAGAGACCCAGTACTTC. Residues: CASSVGAEKKETQYF.

J is TRBJ1-5 and V is TRBV5-5, with D maybe TRBD1 (6 bases). V gave up 4 bases and J gave up 1 base, with 9 bases separating them. This CDR3 is 14 amino acids long. Germline loops: CDR1 SGHKS, CDR2 YYEKEE (reference sequence). Here the CDR3 DNA reads TGTGCCAGCAGCCAGGGGAGCAGCAATCAGCCCCAGCATTTT. Protein sequence: CASSQGSSNQPQHF. The full variable domain, in which reference TRBV5-5 and TRBJ1-5 provide the parts outside the CDR3, is DAGVTQSPTHLIKTRGQQVTLRCSPISGHKSVSWYQQVLGQGPQFIFQYYEKEERGRGNFPDRFSARQFPNYSSELNVNALLLGDSALYLCASSQGSSNQPQHFGDGTRLSIL.

J is TRBJ2-1 and V is TRBV27; 10 nucleotides align to TRBD2. V lost 6 bases to trimming and J lost 4 bases; unmatched junction nucleotides: 6. The CDR3 consists of 15 residues. The germline CDR1 and CDR2 sequences are MNHEY and SMNVEV (reference sequence). For the CDR3, the DNA is TGTGCCAGCAGCCCTACTAGCGGGGCTTACAATGAGCAGTTCTTC. It is translated as CASSPTSGAYNEQFF.

With regard to this clone: The sample has other DNA sequences that encode this CDR3 too. The V and J genes are TRBV5-1 and TRBJ2-7; TRBD1 matches at 8 bases. V lost 0 bases and J lost 7; bases outside the gene matches: 3. Looked up from germline, CDR1 is SGHRS and CDR2 is YFSETQ. This CDR3 is built from 13 residues. DNA for the CDR3: TGCGCCAGCAGCTTGGGACAGGGGAATGAGCAGTACTTC. Encoded protein: CASSLGQGNEQYF.

The chain carries TRBV9 and TRBJ1-2, with D tentatively TRBD1 (5 bases). The V gene's germline CDR1 is SGDLS and CDR2 YYNGEE. CDR3 length: 15 residues. Deletions cut 0 bases from V and 8 bases from J, with 17 bases between. CDR3 DNA sequence: TGTGCCAGCAGCGTAGAGGCTGGGGGGAGGCGAGGCTACACCTTC. Amino acids: CASSVEAGGRRGYTF.

The rearrangement joins TRBV18 to TRBJ2-7, with D unresolved. Per germline, CDR1 KGHSH and CDR2 LQKENI. V gave up 2 bases and J gave up 5 bases, with 13 bases separating them. The CDR3 covers 14 residues. The CDR3 DNA reads TGTGCCAGCTCACCAATCTCCCGCCGCGACGAGCAGTACTTC. Protein: CASSPISRRDEQYF.

This rearrangement joins TRBV5-4 to TRBJ2-1; the D gene is possibly TRBD2 (6 bases). Looked up from germline, CDR1 is SGHNT and CDR2 is YYREEE (reference sequence). The CDR3 length is 17 residues. Trimming left V 4 bases short and J 6 bases short, with 23 bases between. The CDR3 protein is CASSVPWGDPGSNEQFF. In DNA, the CDR3 is TGTGCCAGCAGCGTTCCGTGGGGGGACCCAGGAAGCAATGAGCAGTTCTTC.

This clone is a singleton in its sample. The V gene is TRBV27, the J gene TRBJ2-3, with D tentatively TRBD1 (6 bases). Per germline, CDR1 MNHEY and CDR2 SMNVEV (reference sequence). The CDR3 contains 11 residues. The CDR3 DNA reads as TGTGTCCTTCCCGAGGGGACAAGGAAGTATTTT. This sequence encodes CVLPEGTRKYF.

A word on this clone: Different DNA sequences within this sample yield the same CDR3. The V gene is TRBV29-1, the J gene TRBJ1-2, with 7 bases identical to TRBD1. Per the germline V gene, CDR1 is SQVTM and CDR2 is ANQGSEA. The CDR3 has 12 amino acids. Trimming removed 4 bases from V and 2 bases from J; junction bases left unmatched: 1. CDR3 residues: CSVVTGNYGYTF. For the CDR3, the DNA is TGCAGCGTTGTGACAGGGAACTATGGCTACACCTTC.

J is TRBJ2-1 and V is TRBV4-1, with 9 bases lining up with TRBD2. Trimming took 8 bases from V and 7 from J; bases not matched to a gene: 6. Germline values: CDR1 MGHRA, CDR2 YSYEKL. The CDR3 totals 13 residues. CDR3 sequence: CASDTLAGNEQFF. For the CDR3, the DNA is TGCGCCAGCGACACCCTAGCGGGGAATGAGCAGTTCTTC.

The chain is built from TRBV11-1 and TRBJ1-5, with a possible D match to TRBD1 (5 bases). The length of the CDR3 is 14 residues. The germline V and J ends were trimmed by 5 bases and 5 bases, with 13 bases remaining between them. Germline V gives CDR1 SGHAT, CDR2 FQDESV (reference sequence). CDR3 bases: TGTGCCAGCAGCCCTGGGACGGCGGATCAGCCCCAGCATTTT. Translation: CASSPGTADQPQHF.